This T cell receptor beta chain was recorded in a study of blood T cell repertoires in COVID-19. Study overall: Sites across the United States, Italy and Spain contributed samples from acute and convalescent COVID-19. The cDNA or gDNA used as material had been derived from T cells, B-cell-depleted T cells, or PBMCs.

Only one count was recorded for this clone. Seattle enrolled patients during active infection and tracked them longitudinally. Original analysis: Amplifying reference gene primers gave estimates of nucleated cell counts. Data came from immunoSEQ multiplex PCR; TCRdb stores just in-frame clones and leaves some out. Clonal size and the V and J genes are those of that table, whereas D and trimming came from the DNA. The sample records some 200,000 clones, 86% being singletons. CDR3 size: 16 residues. The germline V gene has CDR1 KGHSH and CDR2 LQKENI. The V and J ends lost 5 bases and 0 bases respectively, with 14 bases between them.

This sequence originates from a woman in her fifties or sixties with COVID-19, enrolled during active disease. Source material: peripheral blood. This chain joins TRBV18 and TRBJ1-3, with D perhaps matching TRBD1 (6 bases). In nucleotides, the CDR3 is TGTGCCAGCTCATCGACAGGAGCTCTCTCTGGAAACACCATATATTTT. As protein: CASSSTGALSGNTIYF.